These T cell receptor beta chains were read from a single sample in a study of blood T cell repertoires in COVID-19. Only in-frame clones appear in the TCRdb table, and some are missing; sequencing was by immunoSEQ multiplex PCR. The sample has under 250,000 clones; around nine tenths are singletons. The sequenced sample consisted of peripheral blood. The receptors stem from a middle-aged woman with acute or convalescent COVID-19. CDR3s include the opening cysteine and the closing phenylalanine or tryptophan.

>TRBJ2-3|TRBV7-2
CASSYRAGAGTDTQYF
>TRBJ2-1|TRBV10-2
CASSERVYGTGLSNEQFF
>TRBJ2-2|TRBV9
CASSARPRDTPITGELFF
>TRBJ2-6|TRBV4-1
CASSQLPGQAFSGANVLTF
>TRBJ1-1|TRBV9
CASSAGQGHTEAFF
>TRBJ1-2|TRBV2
CASSELDRAFYGYTF
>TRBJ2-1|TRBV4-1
CASSLHYLRRGGRGEQFF
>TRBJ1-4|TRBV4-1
CASSQEGGRLNEKLFF
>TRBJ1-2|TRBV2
CASREGETDRF
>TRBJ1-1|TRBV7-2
CASSLRETEPEAFF
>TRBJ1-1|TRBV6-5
CASSYSKAGAYEAFF
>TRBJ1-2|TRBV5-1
CASSPWTGDNYGYTF
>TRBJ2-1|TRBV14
CASSHSGQRGSYNEQFF
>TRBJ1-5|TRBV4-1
CASSRLGGDQPQHF
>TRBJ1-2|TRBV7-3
CASSLSGRGTYGYTF
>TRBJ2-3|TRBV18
CASSPPASGGTDTQYF
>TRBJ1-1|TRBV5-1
CASSLVANAGTEAFF
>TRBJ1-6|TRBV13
CASSLVGPGNSPLHF
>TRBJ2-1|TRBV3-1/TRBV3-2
CASSQEGLGPEFF
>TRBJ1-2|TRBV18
CASSPPVEGYGYTF
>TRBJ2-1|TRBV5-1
CASSLTVSGVYNEQFF
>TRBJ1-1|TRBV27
CASSPNSLPRNTEAFF
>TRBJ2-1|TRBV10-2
CASSESVRVSSYNEQFF
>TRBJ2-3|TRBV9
CASSVEGNTDTQYF
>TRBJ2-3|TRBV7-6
CASSPLLAGALTDTQYF
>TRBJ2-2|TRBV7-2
CASSFSGSNTGELFF
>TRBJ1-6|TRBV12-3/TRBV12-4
CASSFGTVLHF
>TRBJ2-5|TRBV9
CASSVGFRGLGQGGETQYF
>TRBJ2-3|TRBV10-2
CASSGQGPGDTQYF
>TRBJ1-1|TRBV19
CASSSGDQAFF
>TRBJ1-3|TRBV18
CASSQTGTGSHSGNTIYF
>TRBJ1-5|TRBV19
CASSPQEYSNQPQHF
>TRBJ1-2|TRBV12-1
CASSLGDSPNYGYTF